A single sample is the source of the 24 T cell receptor beta chains below, sequenced in a study of glioma-infiltrating T cells after dendritic cell vaccination. Sequenced by immunoSEQ multiplex PCR; TCRdb stores in-frame clones only, minus some. The sample holds 30,000 to 40,000 clones; roughly four fifths are singletons and the top ten take approximately 7.8%. This material consisted of blood, taken before dendritic cell vaccination. These receptor sequences come from a human donor with glioblastoma.

This chain links TRBV30 with TRBJ2-7; D remains ambiguous. The CDR3 has 13 residues. Trimming left V 2 bases short and J 3 bases short, with 11 bases between. Germline values: CDR1 GTSNPN, CDR2 SVGIG (reference sequence). CDR3 sequence reads: CAWSLVRSYEQYF. CDR3 nucleotide sequence: TGTGCCTGGAGTCTTGTACGGAGCTACGAGCAGTACTTC.

The J gene is TRBJ1-1, the V gene TRBV19; D remains ambiguous. In germline, CDR1 is LNHDA, CDR2 SQIVND (reference sequence). The CDR3 covers 14 residues. The germline V and J ends were trimmed by 3 bases and 6 bases, with 14 bases remaining between them. The CDR3, as DNA: TGTGCCAGTAGTATCTCGGGAGATAGGGCTGAAGCTTTCTTT. Its translation is CASSISGDRAEAFF.

The chain links TRBV28 to TRBJ2-7; TRBD1 matches at 12 bases. This CDR3 contains 14 residues. V lost 4 bases and J lost 7; bases outside the gene matches: 5. Per the germline V gene, CDR1 is MDHEN and CDR2 is SYDVKM. The CDR3 here is CASSSGTGGREQYF. CDR3 DNA sequence: TGTGCCAGCAGTTCCGGGACAGGGGGCCGTGAGCAGTACTTC.

The V gene is TRBV19, the J gene TRBJ1-3, with D maybe TRBD1 (6 bases). This CDR3 comprises 16 residues. The V gene lost 9 bases and the J gene lost 0 bases, with 18 bases spanning the gap. CDR1 is LNHDA and CDR2 is SQIVND in the germline V gene (reference sequence). The CDR3 DNA is TGTGCCAGGGGATCGATTGGGGGGGCCTCTGGAAACACCATATATTTT. Translation gives CARGSIGGASGNTIYF.

The chain recombines TRBV27 with TRBJ2-7; 9 bases fit TRBD2. V trimming: 2 bases; J trimming: 6 bases; junction bases outside the gene matches: 8. This CDR3 region has 15 residues. CDR1 is MNHEY and CDR2 is SMNVEV in the germline V gene (reference sequence). The CDR3, as DNA: TGTGCCAGCAGTTTAATCAGCGCGGGGGGGGTCGAGCAGTACTTC. This codes for CASSLISAGGVEQYF.

The chain couples TRBV10-2 to TRBJ1-3; 8 bases line up with TRBD1. The CDR3 runs to 14 residues. The trim removed 2 bases at V and 4 bases at J, leaving 1 base unmatched. Germline loops: CDR1 WSHSY, CDR2 SAAADI. The CDR3 nucleotides are TGCGCCAGCAGTGAGCAGGGGGCCGGAAACACCATATATTTT. Amino acids: CASSEQGAGNTIYF.

This clone was seen more than once but under ten times. The gene calls are TRBV2 and TRBJ1-2, with D perhaps matching TRBD1 (6 bases). The germline V gene encodes CDR1 SNHLY and CDR2 FYNNEI. The length of the CDR3 is 13 residues. The V end lost 11 bases, the J end lost 1 base, and 14 bases lay between the germline ends. The chain's CDR3 is CAGVQGNNYGYTF. CDR3 sequence (DNA): TGTGCCGGGGTTCAGGGGAATAACTATGGCTACACCTTC. Using reference TRBV2 and TRBJ1-2 for the parts outside the CDR3, the full variable domain is EPEVTQTPSHQVTQMGQEVILRCVPISNHLYFYWYRQILGQKVEFLVSFYNNEISEKSEIFDDQFSVERPDGSNFTLKIRSTKLEDSAMYFCAGVQGNNYGYTFGSGTRLTVV.

The genes are TRBV2 and TRBJ2-7; 10 bases match TRBD1. Trimming cost V 7 bases and J 9 bases; bases outside gene matches: 18. The CDR3 has 16 residues. In germline, CDR1 is SNHLY, CDR2 FYNNEI. Here the CDR3 DNA reads TGTGCCAGCACCCCCGGGGGGACAGGGGCACTACGGTGGCAGTACTTC. Its protein product is CASTPGGTGALRWQYF. The variable domain in full, completed from reference TRBV2 and TRBJ2-7, reads EPEVTQTPSHQVTQMGQEVILRCVPISNHLYFYWYRQILGQKVEFLVSFYNNEISEKSEIFDDQFSVERPDGSNFTLKIRSTKLEDSAMYFCASTPGGTGALRWQYFGPGTRLTVT.

The genes are TRBV5-5 and TRBJ1-3; tentative D call: TRBD1 (5 bases). V was clipped by 4 bases and J by 0 bases, with 17 bases between them. The CDR3 is 17 residues long. Germline V gives CDR1 SGHKS, CDR2 YYEKEE (reference sequence). The CDR3 DNA is TGTGCCAGCAGCAACCGCATAGGGGTTCGCTCTGGAAACACCATATATTTT. Translation gives CASSNRIGVRSGNTIYF.

The CDR3 DNA sequence: TGTGCCAGTAAAGGAGCGGGGAAAACAGATACGCAGTATTTT. Protein sequence: CASKGAGKTDTQYF. The rearrangement links TRBV6-6 to TRBJ2-3; 7 bases agree with TRBD2. V was clipped by 9 bases and J by 3 bases; unmatched bases: 9. This CDR3 is 14 amino acids long. Germline loops: CDR1 MNHNY, CDR2 SVGAGI (reference sequence).

The chain couples TRBV10-2 to TRBJ1-4; 8 bases are a match to TRBD1. Germline V gene data show CDR1 as WSHSY and CDR2 as SAAADI. Unmatched junction bases numbered 5, after V lost 6 bases and J lost 8 bases. The CDR3 is 13 residues long. This CDR3 is CASRDRVGEKLFF. In nucleotides, the CDR3 is TGCGCCAGCAGGGACAGGGTAGGGGAAAAACTGTTTTTT.

The chain recombines TRBV19 with TRBJ2-1; 11 bases fit TRBD2. V shed 6 bases and J 4 bases; nucleotides not matched to a gene: 11. Germline CDR1 LNHDA, CDR2 SQIVND (reference sequence). This CDR3 is built from 17 residues. The CDR3 loop is CASSASGGLGLYNEQFF. Written as DNA, the CDR3 is TGTGCCAGTAGCGCTAGCGGGGGGCTTGGGTTATACAATGAGCAGTTCTTC. Full variable domain (missing parts from reference TRBV19 and TRBJ2-1): DGGITQSPKYLFRKEGQNVTLSCEQNLNHDAMYWYRQDPGQGLRLIYYSQIVNDFQKGDIAEGYSVSREKKESFPLTVTSAQKNPTAFYLCASSASGGLGLYNEQFFGPGTRLTVL.

CDR3 bases: TGCGCCAGCAGCCAAGATCCGGGACAGGTAGAGACCCAGTACTTC. Its protein product is CASSQDPGQVETQYF. The chain employs TRBV4-3 and TRBJ2-5; 8 bases are a match to TRBD1. The V segment lost 0 bases and the J segment 4 bases; nucleotides outside the gene matches: 4. CDR1 is LGHNA and CDR2 is YSLEER in the germline V gene. This CDR3 is 15 amino acids long.

The chain uses TRBV4-3 and TRBJ2-5; D is uncertain. The ends were cut back, 3 bases at V and 5 bases at J, with 13 bases in the middle. Germline assignment: CDR1 LGHNA and CDR2 YSLEER. The CDR3 covers 14 residues. In nucleotides, the CDR3 is TGCGCCAGCAGCCATATAGGCCAGAGGGAGACCCAGTACTTC. The encoded protein is CASSHIGQRETQYF.

This clone showed up just a few times. Other DNA sequences in the same sample also yield this CDR3. The chain carries TRBV30 and TRBJ1-6, with D unresolved. CDR1 and CDR2 from the germline V gene are GTSNPN and SVGIG (reference sequence). This CDR3 comprises 12 residues. Trimming pared 1 base from V and 10 bases from J, leaving 8 bases between. The CDR3 is CAWSETASPLHF. In DNA form, the CDR3 reads TGTGCCTGGAGTGAAACAGCCTCACCCCTCCACTTT.

This chain uses TRBV5-1 with TRBJ2-3; D remains unclear. Germline V gene lookup returns CDR1 SGHRS and CDR2 YFSETQ. This CDR3 is 16 amino acids long. The ends were cut back, 0 bases at V and 10 bases at J, with 21 bases in the middle. CDR3 in amino acids: CASSLAHSGLGNAQYF. The CDR3 DNA follows: TGCGCCAGCAGCTTGGCCCACTCAGGCCTCGGAAACGCGCAGTATTTT.

The chain combines TRBV4-2 with TRBJ2-5, with 10 bases matching TRBD1. The CDR3 runs to 15 residues. Germline lookup yields CDR1 LGHNA and CDR2 YNFKEQ. The V gene end was trimmed by 0 bases and the J gene end by 5 bases; junction bases not matched to a gene: 3. In DNA, the CDR3 is TGTGCCAGCAGCCAAGAGAGGACAGGGGGTGAGACCCAGTACTTC. Translating gives CASSQERTGGETQYF.

This clone has a handful of counts. The chain is built from TRBV28 and TRBJ1-4; TRBD1 might be the D (6 bases). Germline V gene sequence: CDR1 MDHEN, CDR2 SYDVKM. V lost 6 bases to trimming and J lost 4 bases, with 15 bases between them. CDR3 length: 15 residues. DNA for the CDR3: TGTGCCAGCAGCACTGAGGGGGGGCGTAATGAAAAACTGTTTTTT. Translation gives CASSTEGGRNEKLFF.

The chain uses TRBV11-2 and TRBJ1-2, with D perhaps TRBD1 (5 bases). The germline CDR1 and CDR2 sequences are SGHAT and FQNNGV. Trimming took off 3 bases at V and 5 bases at J, with 16 bases between the two ends. This CDR3 has 15 amino acids. As DNA, the CDR3 is TGTGCCAGCAGCTTTAGTGACAGACAAACGTATGGCTACACCTTC. Its translation is CASSFSDRQTYGYTF.

The chain couples TRBV6-5 to TRBJ2-7; D perhaps matches TRBD2 (6 bases). V was pared by 5 bases and J by 2 bases, with 16 bases between. This CDR3 is built from 15 residues. CDR1 is MNHEY and CDR2 is SVGAGI in the germline V gene. This CDR3 is CASSLRPGRTYEQYF. The CDR3 nucleotides read TGTGCCAGCAGTCTACGCCCGGGGAGGACCTACGAGCAGTACTTC.

V is TRBV4-2 and J is TRBJ1-1; possibly TRBD1 for D (6 bases). Trimming left V 5 bases short and J 1 base short, with 14 bases between. Germline values: CDR1 LGHNA, CDR2 YNFKEQ. The CDR3 loop spans 15 amino acids. The CDR3 protein is CASSEGGGGNTEAFF. CDR3 DNA: TGTGCCAGCAGCGAGGGGGGCGGGGGGAACACTGAAGCTTTCTTT.

The J gene is TRBJ2-1, the V gene TRBV9; maybe TRBD1 (6 bases). This CDR3 spans 13 amino acids. Per the germline V gene, CDR1 is SGDLS and CDR2 is YYNGEE. The germline V and J ends were trimmed by 1 base and 10 bases, with 12 bases remaining between them. CDR3 sequence (DNA): TGTGCCAGCAGCGTAATGGGGGCCAGGGAGCAGTTCTTC. Protein product: CASSVMGAREQFF.

This clone was found a few times. The J gene is TRBJ1-3, the V gene TRBV19, with D maybe TRBD1 (5 bases). Trimming took 5 bases from V and 0 from J, leaving 14 bases between them. From germline, CDR1 is LNHDA and CDR2 SQIVND (reference sequence). The CDR3 has 16 amino acids. The CDR3: CASSHRTRGSGNTIYF. The CDR3 DNA sequence: TGTGCCAGTAGTCACCGGACACGAGGCTCTGGAAACACCATATATTTT.

The chain links TRBV4-1 to TRBJ2-5; 8 nucleotides align to TRBD1. Germline-derived CDR1 and CDR2 are MGHRA and YSYEKL. This CDR3 has 14 amino acids. Trimming removed 4 bases from V and 5 bases from J; junction bases left unmatched: 6. For the CDR3, the DNA is TGCGCCAGCAGCCCCGGACAGGGCACGGAGACCCAGTACTTC. Its translation is CASSPGQGTETQYF.